Below are 4 T cell receptor beta chains sequenced from a single sample in a study of T-cell memory formation after mild COVID-19 listed by TCRdb under 2021. The library was built by means of 5' RACE. Sequencing instrument: Illumina NovaSeq 6000. The raw public data were reprocessed by TCRdb itself: fastp quality trimming at Q25, MiXCR clonotype calling, in-frame beta chains only. Under each unique CDR3 protein, matching rows form one entry showing the most common genes and DNA. Recorded for this sample are 250,000 or so distinct CDR3 sequences; about a sixth of them occurred a single time. Under 30% of the sample lies in the top ten. Material: PBMCs or a T cell subset sorted from them (not recorded which). These receptors all come from a man younger than 35 who had mild COVID-19 (a few samples of this study predate the infection). The sample titles of this study are shuffled in the database, so cell type and time point are left out; the donor was told from shared clones.

The rearrangement links TRBV3-1 to TRBJ2-7; perhaps D is TRBD1 or TRBD2 (5 bases each). This CDR3 region has 12 residues. Germline loops: CDR1 LGHDT, CDR2 YNNKEL (reference sequence). Trimming removed 7 bases from V and 6 bases from J, with 13 bases in between. The CDR3: CASMGGGSEQYF. The CDR3 DNA follows: TGTGCCAGCATGGGTGGGGGATCCGAGCAGTACTTC.

This clonotype has only a few counts. This chain connects TRBV5-1 to TRBJ2-7, with unresolved D. Per germline, CDR1 SGHRS and CDR2 YFSETQ. Trimming left V 1 base short and J 5 bases short, with 13 bases between. The CDR3 totals 14 residues. CDR3: CASSLRVGSDEQYV. The DNA of the CDR3 is TGCGCCAGCAGCTTGAGGGTAGGTAGTGACGAGCAGTACGTC.

This clonotype was found a few times. V and J are TRBV7-9 and TRBJ1-4; no definite D call. The V gene lost 3 bases and the J gene lost 0 bases, with 8 bases spanning the gap. The CDR3 is made up of 15 amino acids. Germline V gene sequence: CDR1 SEHNR, CDR2 FQNEAQ (reference sequence). The CDR3: CASSLAEATNEKLFF. CDR3 nucleotides: TGTGCCAGCAGCTTGGCGGAAGCAACTAATGAAAAACTGTTTTTT.

CDR3 sequence reads: CASSYREMNTEAFF. In nucleotides, the CDR3 is TGTGCCAGCAGTTACCGAGAGATGAACACTGAAGCTTTCTTT. The chain joins TRBV6-6 to TRBJ1-1, with D unclear. Trimming pared 2 bases from V and 0 bases from J, leaving 7 bases between. CDR1 and CDR2 from the germline V gene are MNHNY and SVGAGI (reference sequence). This CDR3 has 14 amino acids.